The sequence of this T cell receptor delta chain was determined in a study of gamma-delta T cells after stem cell transplantation. This CDR3 region has 21 residues. V gave up 0 bases and J gave up 5 bases; unmatched junction bases: 20. The germline gives CDR1 TSWWSYY, CDR2 QGS. TCRdb re-called the RT-PCR reads through CATT. In the table there are 1,200 to 1,500 delta-chain clones, roughly 22% of which are singletons. The sequence derives from a human donor. It is not recorded whose cells these are; they may come from a transplant donor. The specimen sequenced was gamma-delta T cells. The chain carries TRDV1 and TRDJ1; TRDD3 agrees at 11 bases. DNA for the CDR3: TGTGCTCTTGGGGAACTACTTTGGGGTTGGGGGATACGCGGAACCGCTGATAAACTCATCTTT. This codes for CALGELLWGWGIRGTADKLIF.